This entry is about one T cell receptor beta chain. Its target is not known. The source of the sample is a study of cytomegalovirus exposure and HLA in healthy donors. Study results and limitations: Earlier analysis found most TCR beta V segments productive about 87% or about 30% of the time. A later analysis linked a missense DCLRE1C variant to TCR beta V- and J-gene trimming.

The CDR3 is made up of 15 amino acids. V lost 2 bases and J lost 1, with 10 bases in between. CDR1 and CDR2 (germline): SGHNT, YYREEE (reference sequence). The PCR employed 60 Vbeta primers together with 13 Jbeta primers. Measured with immunoSEQ multiplex PCR; TCRdb has only the in-frame clones, and not every one. Seen here are approximately 180,000 clones, about 80% observed once, and the top ten hold 4.8%. Source material: PBMCs. This receptor was taken from a man between 18 and 35 years old in good health and CMV-seronegative. V and J are TRBV5-4 and TRBJ2-1, with D possibly being TRBD2 (6 bases). The CDR3 DNA reads TGTGCCAGCAGCTTTGGAGGGGATTCCTACAATGAGCAGTTCTTC. As protein: CASSFGGDSYNEQFF.